This TCR beta chain was sequenced for a study of blood T cell repertoires in COVID-19. The assay was immunoSEQ multiplex PCR, and TCRdb's table has in-frame clones only and misses some. The table records 250,000 to 400,000 clones, 90% of them present only once. V shed 1 base and J shed 0 bases, with 8 bases lying between them. This CDR3 comprises 16 residues. In germline, CDR1 is SGHKS, CDR2 YYEKEE (reference sequence). The sample consisted of peripheral blood. This clonotype originated in a woman aged 25 to 45 with COVID-19, enrolled during active disease. The chain combines TRBV5-5 with TRBJ1-6; D unclear. The CDR3 loop reads CASSLLVSSYNSPLHF. In DNA, the CDR3 is TGTGCCAGCAGCTTGCTCGTGAGCTCCTATAATTCACCCCTCCACTTT.